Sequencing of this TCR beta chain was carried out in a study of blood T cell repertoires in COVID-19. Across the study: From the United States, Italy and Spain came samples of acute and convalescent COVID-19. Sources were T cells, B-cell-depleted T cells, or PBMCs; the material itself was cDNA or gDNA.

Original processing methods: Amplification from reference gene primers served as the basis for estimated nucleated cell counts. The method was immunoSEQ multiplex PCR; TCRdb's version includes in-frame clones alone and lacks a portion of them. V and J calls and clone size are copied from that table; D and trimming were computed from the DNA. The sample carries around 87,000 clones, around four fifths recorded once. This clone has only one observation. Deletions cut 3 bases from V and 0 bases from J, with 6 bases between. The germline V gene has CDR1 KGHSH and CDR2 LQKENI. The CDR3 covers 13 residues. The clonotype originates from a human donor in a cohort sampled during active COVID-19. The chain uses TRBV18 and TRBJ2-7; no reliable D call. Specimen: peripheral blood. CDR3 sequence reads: CASSPPDSYEQYF. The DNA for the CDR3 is TGTGCCAGCTCACCCCCAGACTCCTACGAGCAGTACTTC.